The clone carrying this T cell receptor (beta chain) showed up many times. Antigen: not known. The CDR3 regions of TCR beta were amplified from RNA transcripts. Researchers ran a first-round RT-PCR on the TCR CDR3 using the HTBI primer set. Each CDR3 protein gets one entry after TCRdb re-called the multiplex PCR reads with MiXCR. In the table there are approximately 420,000 distinct CDR3 sequences, just under 15% of which are singletons. This CDR3 contains 14 residues. The V segment lost 6 bases and the J segment 5 bases; nucleotides outside the gene matches: 6. Germline loops: CDR1 LGHDT, CDR2 YNNKEL (reference sequence). Stability of Graves' hyperthyroidism was defined as absent ophthalmopathy progression within 18 months. Criteria for exclusion of patients were uncontrolled infection, other autoimmune disease, pregnancy or lactation. Together with thyroid ultrasound, orbital computed tomography, serum thyroxine and TRAb, clinical symptoms were used for diagnoses.

The sample originates from a study of T cells in Graves' hyperthyroidism and ophthalmopathy. Study-level results: Most thyroid clonotypes that were expanded above 0.001 also turned up in blood.

The chain joins TRBV3-1 to TRBJ2-5, with 10 bases identical to TRBD2. This clonotype originated in a woman younger than 45 with Graves' hyperthyroidism. Sequencing was performed on blood. CDR3 sequence reads: CASRSSGRVETQYF. The CDR3 DNA sequence: TGTGCCAGCAGGAGCAGCGGGAGGGTCGAGACCCAGTACTTC.